The subject of this entry is one TCR beta chain. The data are from a study of control samples from healthy donors and cancer patients. The CDR3 spans 14 residues. The ends were cut back, 5 bases at V and 1 base at J, with 9 bases in the middle. Germline V gene data show CDR1 as SEHNR and CDR2 as FQNEAQ (reference sequence). Some clones are missing from TCRdb's copy, which holds only in-frame ones; the method was immunoSEQ multiplex PCR. The sample comprises 45,000 to 60,000 clones, around 94% of which are singletons, and 3.5% to 4.5% rests with the top ten. The origin of this receptor is a man between 25 and 39 years old in good health. The rearrangement uses TRBV7-9 and TRBJ1-3; D possibly corresponds to TRBD1 (5 bases). The sample comprised blood. As DNA, the CDR3 is TGTGCCAGCAGCCCCGCAGGGTCTGGAAACACCATATATTTT. It is translated as CASSPAGSGNTIYF.